The present T cell receptor (beta chain) was sequenced within a study of blood T cell repertoires in COVID-19 (dated by TCRdb to about 2020). Describing the broader study: Samples from collaborators originated in the United States, Italy and Spain and spanned both the acute and convalescent phases of COVID-19. The repertoires were made available in a free public database intended to serve as a resource for research on the immune response to SARS-CoV-2. Subjects who had been exposed to COVID-19, were actively infected with it, or had recovered from it provided the deeply sampled blood TCRbeta repertoires that made up the dataset. The samples were drawn from two sources: the first 160 participants of the ongoing ImmuneRACE study, and 950 to 1,500 subjects contributed by 6 global collaborators. Where available, HLA class I and class II types were obtained from metadata supplied by the sample provider rather than from assay-based typing. Sample metadata almost always included a de-identified subject ID, COVID-19 status, age in years and sex. The material from the prospective study consisted of cDNA or gDNA derived from T cells, B-cell-depleted T cells, or PBMCs. Points the paper makes about the study in general: The quantity of clinical and demographic metadata differed by source and by participant and was supplied without curation.

Whole blood was collected in K2EDTA tubes by collaborating institutions according to the institutions' own protocols. Collaborator samples were shipped for TCRbeta analysis as frozen whole blood, isolated PBMCs, or DNA extracted from either sample type. TCRbeta CDR3 regions were amplified from genomic DNA by means of the immunoSEQ Assay, a bias-controlled multiplex PCR. Concerning the study's data processing: Within the assay, amplification of reference gene primers was used to estimate how many nucleated cells each sample contained. To quantify the absolute abundance of each unique TCRbeta CDR3 rearrangement, sequence reads were collapsed and filtered. For each sample, productive Simpson clonality was calculated as the square root of Simpson's diversity index across productive rearrangements. TCRdb re-hosts the immuneACCESS table, in-frame sequences only. Its copies lack some clones; in the studies checked, an unresolved V gene accounts for under half of them, and the cause for the rest is not known. The V and J calls and clone size come from that table; D and trimming were worked out from the DNA. The sample table lists approximately 150,000 clones, 87% of them with a count of one. The ten largest clones add up to more than 0.8% of the sample.

As for this clone: The clone's antigen remains unknown. Per-base quality was not reported, and no clone a single base away is much larger than it.

This TCR derives from a woman between 50 and 59 years old with acute or convalescent COVID-19. The source material was peripheral blood.

The CDR3 here reads CASQQGAGGELFF. The DNA sequence is TGTGCCAGCCAACAGGGGGCGGGTGGGGAGCTGTTTTTT. In this chain, TRBV27 is recombined with TRBJ2-2; 9 middle bases align to TRBD1. CDR1 MNHEY and CDR2 SMNVEV were looked up in the germline V gene (reference sequence). CDR3 length: 13 amino acids, cysteine to phenylalanine. The sequence is cut down to CDR3 DNA, 39 bases in frame from base 1. Trimming leaves V shorter by 8 bases and J shorter by 8 bases, with the junction holding 6 bases beyond the gene matches.